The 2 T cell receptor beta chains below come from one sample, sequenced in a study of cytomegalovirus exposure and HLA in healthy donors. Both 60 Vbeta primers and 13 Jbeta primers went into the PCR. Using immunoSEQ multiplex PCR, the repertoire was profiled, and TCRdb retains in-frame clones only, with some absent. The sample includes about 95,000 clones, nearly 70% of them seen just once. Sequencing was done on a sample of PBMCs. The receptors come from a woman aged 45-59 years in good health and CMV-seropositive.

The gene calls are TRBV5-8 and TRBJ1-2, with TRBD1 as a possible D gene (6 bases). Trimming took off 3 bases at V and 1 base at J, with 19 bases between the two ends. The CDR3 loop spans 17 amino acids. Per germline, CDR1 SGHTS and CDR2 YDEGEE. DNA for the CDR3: TGTGCCAGCAGCTCGGACAGAGCTAAAGGTTTTAACTATGGCTACACCTTC. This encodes CASSSDRAKGFNYGYTF.

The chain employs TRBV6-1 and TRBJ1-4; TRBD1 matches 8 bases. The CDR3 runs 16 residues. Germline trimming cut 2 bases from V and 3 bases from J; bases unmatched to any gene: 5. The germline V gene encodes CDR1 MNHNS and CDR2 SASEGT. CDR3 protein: CASSEPQGAANEKLFF. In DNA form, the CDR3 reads TGTGCCAGCAGTGAACCTCAGGGGGCGGCTAATGAAAAACTGTTTTTT.